The present entry profiles one TCR beta chain with its context. The data were taken from a study of blood T cell repertoires in COVID-19. Overall study: Acute and convalescent COVID-19 samples came from the United States, Italy and Spain. Nucleic acid was either cDNA or gDNA, and it came from T cells, B-cell-depleted T cells, or PBMCs.

The V gene end was trimmed by 4 bases and the J gene end by 8 bases; junction bases not matched to a gene: 3. In germline, CDR1 is MGHRA, CDR2 YSYEKL. The CDR3 has 15 residues. Measured with immunoSEQ multiplex PCR; TCRdb has only the in-frame clones, and not every one. This sample has 200,000 to 300,000 clones, with around 88% found just once. Participant-reported clinical history was the basis for cohort assignment. Sequenced input: PBMCs or T cells enriched from blood (not recorded which). The clonotype comes from a woman aged 40 to 50 with acute COVID-19. The chain carries TRBV4-1 and TRBJ2-1, with 15 bases matching TRBD2. CDR3 DNA: TGCGCCAGCAGCCCGAGGACTAGCGGGGGGGATGAGCAGTTCTTC. Translated, it gives CASSPRTSGGDEQFF.